This entry is about one TCR beta chain. Its antigen is unknown. Base qualities are not provided; no much larger clone lies one nucleotide away. The treatment or condition label on this specimen signifies: some 20 received Ad26.COV2.S at low or high dose, single or two shots; about 5 received placebo; per-sample allocation not given. Repertoires of vaccine and placebo recipients were sequenced from samples taken on day 63 after the first injection. Cohort 1b enrolled about two dozen adults aged 18-55 years at a single site in Boston, USA, between 29 July and 7 August 2020. Ad26.COV2.S was a replication-incompetent adenovirus type 26 vector expressing a prefusion-stabilized SARS-CoV-2 spike protein from the original Wuhan strain. The sample comes from a study of Ad26.COV2.S vaccination and SARS-CoV-2 variants (dated by TCRdb to the early 2020s). With respect to the entire study: Vaccine-arm donors were drawn from COV1001, a multicentre, randomized, double-blind, placebo-controlled phase I-IIa trial of Ad26.COV2.S in healthy adults. Throughout the experiments and outcome assessment, investigators stayed blinded to trial group allocation. A total of 32 samples were included in the TCR-sequenced set, comprising about 20 Ad26.COV2.S vaccine recipients, 5 placebo recipients and 8 SARS-CoV-2 convalescent individuals. Sequencing of the TCRbeta repertoire served to evaluate the specificity and breadth of SARS-CoV-2-reactive T cell receptors following Ad26.COV2.S vaccination. Participants in the trial were split at random into five groups of five each, receiving low-dose or high-dose Ad26.COV2.S once or twice, or else placebo on both occasions. Dosing of Ad26.COV2.S was intramuscular, at either 5x10^10 or 1x10^11 viral particles, delivered as one shot or as two shots spaced 56 days apart.

General conclusions and limits of the study: Vaccine and placebo recipients had comparable non-spike TCR breadth, which fits with the vaccine containing only spike. Spike-specific TCR breadth was higher in Ad26.COV2.S recipients than in placebo recipients (P = 0.0014). Substantial breadth of spike-specific CD8+ and CD4+ T cell responses was reported after vaccination. The authors noted that the TCR breadth and depth analyses may have underestimated total T cell responses. The study lacked the statistical power to compare responses across vaccine doses or regimens.

Trimming takes 0 bases from V and 5 bases from J, and the germline ends sit 18 bases apart. The CDR1 and CDR2 encoded by the germline V gene (reference sequence) are LNHNV and YYDKDF. The CDR3 runs 17 amino acids, cysteine and phenylalanine included. The only DNA kept is the CDR3, 51 bases in frame from the first base. The immunoSEQ Assay was used to sequence TCRbeta CDR3 regions. After extraction, genomic DNA underwent amplification by bias-controlled multiplex PCR, followed by high-throughput sequencing. Per the authors' processing: To quantify the absolute abundance of each unique TCRbeta CDR3 region, sequences were collapsed and filtered. Usable DNA was measured by amplifying reference genes present in all nucleated cells, and TCRbeta template counts were normalized to that usable DNA to estimate T cell fraction. Repertoire TCRs were annotated as SARS-CoV-2-specific by exact matching of V gene, CDR3 amino acid sequence and J gene to a known reactive TCR set. MIRA supplied the reference SARS-CoV-2 TCR set, which was filtered for enrichment in COVID-19-positive ImmuneCODE repertoires so that public or cross-reactive TCRs were removed. Using the MIRA antigens, annotated TCRs were further analysed by specific ORF or by position within an ORF. Breadth was defined as the number of annotated unique rearrangements divided by the total number of unique productive rearrangements, and depth was defined as the summed frequency of the annotated unique rearrangements. Two-sided Wilcoxon rank-sum tests were used to compare TCR breadth between groups. TCRdb took this table from immuneACCESS and kept in-frame rearrangements with V and J called. Such tables lack part of the clones; where checked against another copy, unresolved V genes explain under half of the gap, and the rest is unexplained. The DNA was the basis for D and trimming; V, J and clone size are from that table. This sample gives some 390,000 clones in total; roughly nine tenths of them show up just once. Of the sample, 3.5% falls within the top ten clones.

Sample: peripheral blood, taken in a trial of Ad26.COV2.S vaccine versus placebo. The sequence links TRBV15 to TRBJ2-3; there is no confident call for the D gene. This clonotype was obtained from a person aged 18-65 years who received the Ad26.COV2.S COVID-19 vaccine or a placebo. The CDR3 reads as follows: CATSRDFIAAPRDTQYF. The nucleotides are TGTGCCACCAGCAGAGATTTTATTGCGGCCCCGAGAGATACGCAGTATTTT.